The sequence of this T cell receptor beta chain was determined in a study of early T cells in non-severe SARS-CoV-2 infection. Study details: Whole-blood bulk RNA, unsorted, was sequenced, and chains were unpaired. Study outcomes and limitations: Missing private and CD4 specificities, VDJdb matching favored anti-spike CD8 responses.

CDR1 is LNHDA, CDR2 SQIVND, per germline (reference sequence). The CDR3 spans 16 residues. V gave up 1 base and J gave up 5 bases; unmatched junction bases: 7. Attachment of unique molecular identifiers was made to individual cDNA molecules. TCRdb re-called the 5' RACE reads with MiXCR, one entry per CDR3 protein. The sample has about 77,000 distinct CDR3 sequences, about 5% seen once. This clonotype has ten or more counts. What it binds is unknown. The sample was whole blood, taken at baseline. The V and J genes are TRBV19 and TRBJ2-1, with 8 positions matching TRBD1. The source is an adult who was a healthcare worker with PCR-confirmed SARS-CoV-2 infection or an uninfected control (not recorded which). Here the CDR3 DNA reads TGTGCCAGTAGTATAGGACGACAGGGGTCCCACAATGAGCAGTTCTTC. Translation gives CASSIGRQGSHNEQFF.